Presented here are 25 T cell receptor beta chains from one specimen sequenced in a study of identical twins. TCRdb re-called the 5' RACE reads with MiXCR, one entry per CDR3 protein. The sample lists 600,000 to 850,000 distinct CDR3 sequences, roughly 18% seen once, with less than 15% in the top ten. The same data also contributed to another study, on T cells expressing NK-cell markers.

Sample: PBMCs. These TCRs come from a woman between 18 and 29 years old in good health.

This clonotype turned up a few times. The CDR3 bases are TGTGCCTGGAGTGACGGACTATTCTTTACGGAGCAGTTCTTC. The encoded protein is CAWSDGLFFTEQFF. This chain links TRBV30 with TRBJ2-1; maybe TRBD2 (6 bases). Germline CDR1 and CDR2: GTSNPN and SVGIG (reference sequence). CDR3 length: 14 amino acids. Trimming removed 1 base at V and 10 bases at J, with 17 bases between.

In its sample, this clonotype was seen a few times. This chain links TRBV6-1 with TRBJ2-1; the D is unclear. The CDR3 totals 13 residues. Germline CDR1 is MNHNS and CDR2 is SASEGT. The ends were cut back, 6 bases at V and 6 bases at J, with 12 bases in the middle. Here the CDR3 reads CASRDAGVNEQFF. For the CDR3, the DNA is TGTGCCAGCAGGGACGCTGGGGTCAATGAGCAGTTCTTC.

There are a few counts of this clonotype. The gene calls are TRBV4-3 and TRBJ2-7, with 9 bases fitting TRBD2. This CDR3 spans 15 amino acids. Trimming removed 1 base from V and 4 bases from J; junction bases left unmatched: 5. The germline CDR1 and CDR2 sequences are LGHNA and YSLEER. CDR3 region: CASSQVASGNYEQYF. The CDR3 coding sequence is TGCGCCAGCAGCCAAGTTGCTAGCGGGAATTACGAGCAGTACTTC.

The chain is built from TRBV7-2 and TRBJ2-1; D is unclear. The CDR3 loop spans 15 amino acids. The V and J ends lost 0 bases and 0 bases respectively, with 6 bases between them. Germline CDR1 is SGHTA and CDR2 is FQGNSA. DNA for the CDR3: TGTGCCAGCAGCTTAGCGGGAATCTCCTACAATGAGCAGTTCTTC. This codes for CASSLAGISYNEQFF.

This sequence joins TRBV6-5 and TRBJ1-1, with 8 bases lining up with TRBD1. The CDR3 sequence is 14 residues long. Germline CDR1 reads MNHEY; CDR2 reads SVGAGI. V trimming: 4 bases; J trimming: 5 bases; junction bases outside the gene matches: 6. The CDR3 nucleotides are TGTGCCAGCAGTTCGGACAGGGCGGATACTGAAGCTTTCTTT. Translating it yields CASSSDRADTEAFF.

The genes are TRBV12-3 or TRBV12-4 and TRBJ1-5; D not certain. This CDR3 spans 13 amino acids. V was cut by 3 bases and J by 6 bases, with 9 bases left in between. CDR3 region: CASSFGDTQPQHF. The CDR3, as DNA: TGTGCCAGCAGTTTCGGAGATACTCAGCCCCAGCATTTT.

This clonotype was picked up a small number of times. The chain carries TRBV19 and TRBJ1-1; unclear D gene. CDR3 length equals 13 residues. Germline V CDR1 and CDR2: LNHDA, SQIVND (reference sequence). Trimming shortened V by 6 bases and J by 7 bases, and 15 bases separated the two germline ends. The CDR3 is CASSPFLQSEAFF. DNA for the CDR3: TGTGCCAGTAGCCCATTTTTACAGAGTGAAGCTTTCTTT.

Ten or more counts support this clonotype. The chain uses TRBV5-6 and TRBJ2-1; 7 nucleotides match TRBD1. There are 15 residues in the CDR3. V lost 6 bases to trimming and J lost 8 bases; unmatched junction nucleotides: 14. Germline CDR1 SGHDT, CDR2 YYEEEE. The CDR3 sequence: CASKARLTRGYEQFF. The CDR3 nucleotides are TGTGCCAGCAAGGCTCGGCTCACCAGGGGGTATGAGCAGTTCTTC. The variable domain in full, with the rest retrieved from reference TRBV5-6 and TRBJ2-1, is DAGVTQSPTHLIKTRGQQVTLRCSPKSGHDTVSWYQQALGQGPQFIFQYYEEEERQRGNFPDRFSGHQFPNYSSELNVNALLLGDSALYLCASKARLTRGYEQFFGPGTRLTVL.

The V call is TRBV6-2 or TRBV6-3, the J call TRBJ2-7; D uncertain. Germline CDR1 MNHEY, CDR2 SVGEGT. Trimming cost V 2 bases and J 4 bases, with 12 bases left between them. The CDR3 has 14 amino acids. The CDR3 sequence: CASSYVVREYEQYF. The CDR3 DNA reads as TGTGCCAGCAGTTACGTAGTCAGAGAATACGAGCAGTACTTC.

This clonotype was observed a few times. The V call is TRBV6-1, the J call TRBJ2-4; D gene uncertain. V lost 2 bases and J 0 bases, leaving 5 bases between the germline ends. CDR3 length: 14 amino acids. CDR1 is MNHNS, CDR2 SASEGT, per germline. CDR3 bases: TGTGCCAGCAGTGAATTGACAGCCAAAAACATTCAGTACTTC. Translated, it gives CASSELTAKNIQYF.

The chain couples TRBV3-1 to TRBJ1-1; tentatively, D is TRBD1 (5 bases). V was trimmed by 0 bases and J by 1 base, leaving 6 bases between them. The CDR3 runs to 14 residues. Germline values: CDR1 LGHDT, CDR2 YNNKEL (reference sequence). The CDR3 region is CASSQEGGNTEAFF. The CDR3 DNA sequence: TGTGCCAGCAGCCAAGAGGGGGGGAACACTGAAGCTTTCTTT. Filled out from reference TRBV3-1 and TRBJ1-1, the complete variable domain reads DTAVSQTPKYLVTQMGNDKSIKCEQNLGHDTMYWYKQDSKKFLKIMFSYNNKELIINETVPNRFSPKSPDKAHLNLHINSLELGDSAVYFCASSQEGGNTEAFFGQGTRLTVV.

This clonotype came up many times. The chain has TRBV7-9 and TRBJ1-2; D is unclear. This CDR3 is built from 14 residues. Trimming cost V 5 bases and J 2 bases, with 12 bases left between them. Germline loops: CDR1 SEHNR, CDR2 FQNEAQ (reference sequence). The CDR3 region is CASSPPQLNYGYTF. CDR3 sequence (DNA): TGTGCCAGCAGCCCCCCCCAGCTCAACTATGGCTACACCTTC.

This clonotype was recorded a few times. This rearrangement joins TRBV12-3 or TRBV12-4 to TRBJ2-1; TRBD2 agrees at 8 bases. After removal of 7 bases from V and 9 bases from J, the junction contained 8 bases not matched to a gene. The CDR3 contains 13 residues. The CDR3 bases are TGTGCCAGCATGGCGCGGGAGGTTTCTGAGCAGTTCTTC. Translated, it gives CASMAREVSEQFF.

The genes are TRBV10-3 and TRBJ2-2, with D maybe TRBD2 (5 bases). Germline CDR1 and CDR2: ENHRY and SYGVKD. This CDR3 is built from 14 residues. Trimming removed 8 bases at V and 0 bases at J, with 10 bases between. The CDR3 reads CAISPLANTGELFF. CDR3 coding DNA: TGTGCCATCTCCCCACTAGCGAACACCGGGGAGCTGTTTTTT.

This clonotype was counted only a few times. CDR3: CASSQVAGAFTDTQYF. The CDR3 DNA reads TGTGCCAGCAGCCAAGTAGCGGGGGCCTTCACAGATACGCAGTATTTT. The V gene is TRBV14, the J gene TRBJ2-3; 9 bases are shared with TRBD2. Germline CDR1 reads SGHDN; CDR2 reads FVKESK. The CDR3 totals 16 residues. V lost 1 base to trimming and J lost 2 bases; unmatched junction nucleotides: 4.

The chain joins TRBV5-1 to TRBJ2-1; a possible D gene is TRBD1 (6 bases). Germline assignment: CDR1 SGHRS and CDR2 YFSETQ. The CDR3 length is 19 residues. V gave up 2 bases and J gave up 5 bases, with 26 bases separating them. The CDR3 DNA follows: TGCGCCAGCAGCTTCACAGGGTCCACCTCACATGATTTTCACAATGAGCAGTTCTTC. It specifies CASSFTGSTSHDFHNEQFF.

This chain joins TRBV7-2 and TRBJ2-7, with D tentatively TRBD1 (5 bases). The germline V gene encodes CDR1 SGHTA and CDR2 FQGNSA. The V and J ends lost 2 bases and 5 bases respectively, with 10 bases between them. This CDR3 comprises 13 residues. CDR3 DNA sequence: TGTGCCAGCAGCTTAAAGGGGCAGAACGAGCAGTACTTC. Amino acid sequence: CASSLKGQNEQYF.

V usage is TRBV6-1 and J usage is TRBJ1-2; D call uncertain. CDR3 length: 13 residues. V was trimmed by 4 bases and J by 4 bases, leaving 10 bases between them. Germline assignment: CDR1 MNHNS and CDR2 SASEGT. The CDR3 bases are TGTGCCAGCAGTGGGCAAGAATCCTATGGCTACACCTTC. Encoded protein: CASSGQESYGYTF.

A few counts support this clonotype. The V call is TRBV12-3 or TRBV12-4, the J call TRBJ2-3, with 15 bases that match TRBD2. Trimming took 6 bases from V and 7 from J; bases not matched to a gene: 8. CDR3 length equals 16 residues. CDR3 sequence reads: CASRPGTSGGSNTQYF. CDR3 DNA sequence: TGTGCCAGCAGGCCAGGGACTAGCGGGGGGTCAAATACGCAGTATTTT.

The chain is built from TRBV20-1 and TRBJ1-1, with D tentatively TRBD1 (5 bases). Germline V gene sequence: CDR1 DFQATT, CDR2 SNEGSKA (reference sequence). With 2 bases removed from V and 5 bases from J, the gap between germline ends came to 12 bases. There are 13 residues in the CDR3. The CDR3 reads CSARQGRATEAFF. CDR3 DNA: TGCAGTGCTAGACAGGGACGTGCGACTGAAGCTTTCTTT.

J is TRBJ2-1 and V is TRBV18, with D unclear. The CDR3 loop spans 15 amino acids. Trimming took 2 bases from V and 7 from J, leaving 15 bases between them. The germline V gene has CDR1 KGHSH and CDR2 LQKENI. The CDR3 spells CASSPEVIPGNEQFF. The CDR3 DNA reads TGTGCCAGCTCACCAGAGGTCATCCCGGGTAATGAGCAGTTCTTC.

This sequence joins TRBV18 and TRBJ2-2; 7 positions match TRBD1. V dropped 3 bases and J dropped 1; count of bases not matched to a gene: 5. Germline V CDR1 and CDR2: KGHSH, LQKENI. CDR3 size: 16 residues. CDR3: CASSPGQVLNTGELFF. CDR3 DNA: TGTGCCAGCTCACCCGGACAGGTCTTGAACACCGGGGAGCTGTTTTTT.

Many counts were recorded for this clonotype. The chain employs TRBV12-3 or TRBV12-4 and TRBJ2-1; 10 bases agree with TRBD2. This CDR3 comprises 14 residues. V lost 6 bases to trimming and J lost 10 bases; unmatched junction nucleotides: 9. The CDR3 coding sequence is TGTGCCAGCAGCCCGAGACTAGCGGGTGGGGAGCAGTTCTTC. Translation: CASSPRLAGGEQFF.

A few counts support this clonotype. At one end, the junction sequence differs from germline, possibly due to a read error. This chain joins TRBV7-7 and TRBJ2-1; D perhaps matches TRBD2 (6 bases). Germline-derived CDR1 and CDR2 are SSHAT and FNYEAQ (reference sequence). The CDR3 length is 13 residues. The CDR3 nucleotides read TGTGCTAGCAGCTTCGGGGGTATCAATGAGCAGTTCTTC. It encodes CASSFGGINEQFF. The variable domain in full, completed from reference TRBV7-7 and TRBJ2-1, reads GAGVSQSPRYKVTKRGQDVTLRCDPISSHATLYWYQQALGQGPEFLTYFNYEAQPDKSGLPSDRFSAERPEGSISTLTIQRTEQRDSAMYRCASSFGGINEQFFGPGTRLTVL.

The rearrangement links TRBV5-6 to TRBJ1-2; 9 bases map to TRBD1. The CDR3 spans 12 residues. V lost 3 bases, J lost 9 bases, and 3 bases stayed unmatched. Germline lookup yields CDR1 SGHDT and CDR2 YYEEEE. CDR3 loop: CASSSGQGSYTF. The CDR3 DNA reads as TGTGCCAGCAGCTCGGGACAGGGAAGCTACACCTTC.